This T cell receptor beta chain was retrieved from a study of T cell changes during pregnancy in multiple sclerosis. V shed 2 bases, J shed 8 bases, and the junction held 9 bases outside the gene matches. Germline V lookup: CDR1 LGHNA, CDR2 YNFKEQ. The CDR3 has 15 residues. Produced via immunoSEQ multiplex PCR; TCRdb's table is partial and in-frame only. The sample carries around 50,000 clones, 94% recorded once. This chain joins TRBV4-2 and TRBJ2-1; 7 bases match TRBD2. Sequencing used CD4+ T cells from peripheral blood mononuclear cells, obtained in the first trimester of pregnancy. This clonotype was sampled from a female donor with multiple sclerosis, enrolled in a pregnancy study. CDR3 residues: CASSQHAGVSDEQFF. CDR3 DNA: TGTGCCAGCAGCCAACACGCGGGAGTTAGCGATGAGCAGTTCTTC.